Listed here are 30 T cell receptor beta chains from one sample, sequenced in a study of blood T cell repertoires in COVID-19. Data came from immunoSEQ multiplex PCR; TCRdb stores just in-frame clones and leaves some out. The repertoire holds 93,000 or so clones, with 88% as singletons. The sequenced sample consisted of peripheral blood. Receptors were obtained from a human donor in a cohort sampled during active COVID-19.

CDR3 nucleotides: TGTGCCAGCAGCCTTTCCCCCAGGGGGCGCGGCTACGAGCAGTACTTC. It encodes CASSLSPRGRGYEQYF. This chain links TRBV3-1 (or the pseudogene TRBV3-2) with TRBJ2-7; 8 positions match TRBD1. Trimming at V came to 4 bases and at J to 3 bases, leaving 11 bases not matched to a gene. This CDR3 is 16 amino acids long. Germline V CDR1 and CDR2: LGHDT, YNNKEL (reference sequence).

A few counts support this clone. V is TRBV30 and J is TRBJ2-5, with 9 bases aligning to TRBD2. CDR1 and CDR2 (germline): GTSNPN, SVGIG (reference sequence). Trimming removed 7 bases from V and 5 bases from J; junction bases left unmatched: 14. This CDR3 is 15 amino acids long. CDR3 sequence (DNA): TGTGCCTCGCCCCGGGGTAGCGGGGGACGGGAGACCCAGTACTTC. It translates to CASPRGSGGRETQYF.

The chain uses TRBV7-8 and TRBJ1-5; D is possibly TRBD1 (5 bases). The V gene's germline CDR1 is SGHVS and CDR2 FQNEAQ. Deletions cut 5 bases from V and 4 bases from J, with 18 bases between. CDR3 length equals 16 residues. CDR3 sequence (DNA): TGTGCCAGCAGCCTTATCGAAAGGGGATTTAATCAGCCCCAGCATTTT. Protein product: CASSLIERGFNQPQHF.

This chain uses TRBV19 with TRBJ2-5; a possible D gene is TRBD1 (6 bases). The CDR3 totals 15 residues. With 0 bases removed from V and 4 bases from J, the gap between germline ends came to 12 bases. Germline V gene data show CDR1 as LNHDA and CDR2 as SQIVND (reference sequence). The CDR3 protein is CASSIEGAAGETQYF. CDR3 nucleotides: TGTGCCAGTAGTATAGAGGGGGCTGCGGGAGAGACCCAGTACTTC.

V is TRBV27 and J is TRBJ1-2; D is unclear. The CDR3 runs 17 residues. The ends were cut back, 6 bases at V and 2 bases at J, with 22 bases in the middle. CDR1 is MNHEY, CDR2 SMNVEV, per germline (reference sequence). CDR3 sequence: CASSPEGGRRTNYGYTF. CDR3 in DNA: TGTGCCAGCAGCCCTGAGGGAGGCAGGCGGACGAACTATGGCTACACCTTC.

CDR3 residues: CASSRLAGGLDTQYF. The CDR3 DNA reads TGCGCCAGCAGTCGGCTAGCGGGGGGGCTGGATACGCAGTATTTT. The chain links TRBV23-1 to TRBJ2-3; 12 nucleotides match TRBD2. TRBV23-1 is treated as an ORF (open reading frame) with a function not yet certain. The J segment lost 6 bases and the V segment lost 4 bases, leaving 5 bases of the junction unmatched. This CDR3 is 15 amino acids long.

The V and J genes are TRBV7-6 and TRBJ2-1; 7 nucleotides line up with TRBD2. Looked up from germline, CDR1 is SGHVS and CDR2 is FNYEAQ. This CDR3 region has 16 residues. V trimming: 2 bases; J trimming: 5 bases; junction bases outside the gene matches: 9. The CDR3 DNA is TGTGCCAGCAGCTTATTTGCGGGCGGGAGTAACAATGAGCAGTTCTTC. Translation gives CASSLFAGGSNNEQFF.

The rearrangement joins TRBV9 to TRBJ2-7; D gene ambiguous. Germline-derived CDR1 and CDR2 are SGDLS and YYNGEE. V was clipped by 3 bases and J by 2 bases, with 18 bases between them. This CDR3 spans 16 amino acids. In DNA, the CDR3 is TGTGCCAGCAGCGCCCAGACTGCCCTTAATACCTACGAGCAGTACTTC. Protein product: CASSAQTALNTYEQYF.

In this sample, this clone turned up a few times. The chain couples TRBV28 to TRBJ2-1; TRBD1 agrees at 10 bases. The CDR3 length is 14 residues. Germline loops: CDR1 MDHEN, CDR2 SYDVKM. V trimming: 9 bases; J trimming: 9 bases; junction bases outside the gene matches: 11. CDR3: CASRETGGASEQFF. The CDR3, as DNA: TGTGCCAGTAGAGAGACAGGGGGCGCGTCTGAGCAGTTCTTC.

The chain links TRBV27 to TRBJ2-5; 8 bases line up with TRBD1. The V gene's germline CDR1 is MNHEY and CDR2 SMNVEV (reference sequence). With 5 bases clipped from V and 3 bases from J, the junction kept 8 bases outside the gene matches. This CDR3 comprises 15 residues. Written as DNA, the CDR3 is TGTGCCAGCAGTCGGCAGGGGACAGGAAAAGAGACCCAGTACTTC. Translating gives CASSRQGTGKETQYF.

V gene TRBV3-1 (or the pseudogene TRBV3-2) combines with J gene TRBJ1-1, with 7 bases fitting TRBD1. The CDR3 runs 13 residues. V trimming: 1 base; J trimming: 10 bases; junction bases outside the gene matches: 6. Germline CDR1 and CDR2: LGHDT and YNNKEL (reference sequence). CDR3 DNA: TGTGCCAGCAGCCAAGCGGTGTACAGGGGAGCTTTCTTT. It codes for CASSQAVYRGAFF.

The chain has TRBV18 and TRBJ2-5; TRBD1 matches at 9 bases. This CDR3 is built from 15 residues. V lost 0 bases to trimming and J lost 5 bases; unmatched junction nucleotides: 4. Germline V gene sequence: CDR1 KGHSH, CDR2 LQKENI. Written as DNA, the CDR3 is TGTGCCAGCTCACCACCGGGGACAGGGTCGGAGACCCAGTACTTC. It translates to CASSPPGTGSETQYF.

This clone was detected once. J is TRBJ1-1 and V is TRBV29-1; TRBD1 matches at 7 bases. Trimming took 8 bases from V and 5 from J; bases not matched to a gene: 8. The germline CDR1 and CDR2 sequences are SQVTM and ANQGSEA. CDR3 length: 12 amino acids. In nucleotides, the CDR3 is TGCAGCTTTACGACAGGGTGGACTGAAGCTTTCTTT. Its protein product is CSFTTGWTEAFF. The whole variable domain, filled in from reference TRBV29-1 and TRBJ1-1, reads SAVISQKPSRDICQRGTSLTIQCQVDSQVTMMFWYRQQPGQSLTLIATANQGSEATYESGFVIDKFPISRPNLTFSTLTVSNMSPEDSSIYLCSFTTGWTEAFFGQGTRLTVV.

This CDR3 is CASSLYRAGNTIYF. The CDR3 nucleotides are TGTGCCAGCAGTTTATACAGGGCTGGAAACACCATATATTTT. The chain recombines TRBV28 with TRBJ1-3; a possible D gene is TRBD1 (6 bases). The CDR3 has 14 residues. Germline CDR1 is MDHEN and CDR2 is SYDVKM. V lost 1 base to trimming and J lost 2 bases, with 6 bases between them.

The chain combines TRBV18 with TRBJ2-7; 8 nucleotides align to TRBD2. Germline V lookup: CDR1 KGHSH, CDR2 LQKENI. The CDR3 is 17 amino acids. The junction had 16 bases not matched to a gene; V was cut back by 4 bases and J by 5 bases. CDR3 sequence reads: CASSRIDAGGSSHEQYF. CDR3 sequence (DNA): TGTGCCAGCTCACGAATAGATGCGGGAGGATCTTCGCACGAGCAGTACTTC.

This chain links TRBV6-5 with TRBJ2-1; D gene unclear. CDR3 length: 11 amino acids. Looked up from germline, CDR1 is MNHEY and CDR2 is SVGAGI. V was shortened by 6 bases and J by 4 bases, with 4 bases between the two germline ends. CDR3 sequence reads: CASSQYNEQFF. CDR3 coding DNA: TGTGCCAGCAGCCAGTACAATGAGCAGTTCTTC.

The chain employs TRBV19 and TRBJ2-1; 10 nucleotides agree with TRBD2. With V trimmed by 4 bases and J by 6 bases, 6 bases remained unmatched. Germline V lookup: CDR1 LNHDA, CDR2 SQIVND (reference sequence). The CDR3 has 15 amino acids. CDR3 loop: CASSRTSGGPNEQFF. CDR3 bases: TGTGCCAGTAGTAGGACTAGCGGAGGGCCCAATGAGCAGTTCTTC.

V usage is TRBV18 and J usage is TRBJ1-1, with TRBD1 matching over 7 bases. V gave up 3 bases and J gave up 2 bases; unmatched junction bases: 6. The germline V gene encodes CDR1 KGHSH and CDR2 LQKENI. The CDR3 consists of 15 residues. The chain's CDR3 is CASSPNYRGNTEAFF. In DNA, the CDR3 is TGTGCCAGCTCACCTAATTACAGGGGTAACACTGAAGCTTTCTTT.

This chain joins TRBV3-1 (or the pseudogene TRBV3-2) and TRBJ2-7; weak D call: TRBD2 (6 bases). Trimming removed 4 bases from V and 7 bases from J, with 14 bases in between. The CDR3 loop spans 13 amino acids. Germline-derived CDR1 and CDR2 are LGHDT and YNNKEL (reference sequence). The CDR3 region has the DNA TGTGCCAGCAGCCCCGGGGGATGGAGGGAGCAGTACTTC. This sequence encodes CASSPGGWREQYF.

The chain couples TRBV27 to TRBJ2-1; TRBD2 matches at 11 bases. Germline V gene sequence: CDR1 MNHEY, CDR2 SMNVEV (reference sequence). Trimming removed 3 bases from V and 8 bases from J; junction bases left unmatched: 9. The CDR3 sequence is 16 residues long. Here the CDR3 DNA reads TGTGCCAGCAGTTTCGCCTTAGCGGGGGGGTGGGATGAGCAGTTCTTC. Its protein is CASSFALAGGWDEQFF.

This chain uses TRBV5-1 with TRBJ1-1; 8 nucleotides agree with TRBD1. Germline loops: CDR1 SGHRS, CDR2 YFSETQ. J was trimmed by 3 bases and V by 1 base; bases with no gene match: 14. The CDR3 extends over 18 amino acids. In DNA, the CDR3 is TGCGCCAGCAGCTTGTCCCGACCGAGGACAGGGTACGACACTGAAGCTTTCTTT. Protein sequence: CASSLSRPRTGYDTEAFF.

The CDR3 DNA is TGTGCCAGCAGTTTCGGCAGGGGGCAGCACTACACCTTC. Translating it yields CASSFGRGQHYTF. The rearrangement joins TRBV12-3 or TRBV12-4 to TRBJ1-2; 8 bases line up with TRBD1. The CDR3 length is 13 residues. V trimming: 3 bases; J trimming: 10 bases; junction bases outside the gene matches: 7.

On this clone: The junction and the germline gene differ at one end; a read error may be behind it. V is TRBV4-1 and J is TRBJ1-2, with 10 bases identical to TRBD1. The CDR3 spans 16 residues. Looked up from germline, CDR1 is MGHRA and CDR2 is YSYEKL. For the CDR3, the DNA is TGCGTCAGCAGCCAAGGGACAGGGGAAGCTAACTATGGCTACACCTTC. Translated: CVSSQGTGEANYGYTF.

J is TRBJ2-3 and V is TRBV11-2; tentative D call: TRBD2 (5 bases). The V gene's germline CDR1 is SGHAT and CDR2 FQNNGV. This CDR3 is 13 amino acids long. V lost 6 bases and J lost 0, with 7 bases in between. CDR3 in DNA: TGTGCCAGCAGGAGGGTAAGCACAGATACGCAGTATTTT. Amino acids: CASRRVSTDTQYF.

This chain joins TRBV7-6 and TRBJ2-5; D is undetermined. V was cut by 2 bases and J by 5 bases, with 6 bases left in between. CDR3 size: 12 residues. Germline lookup yields CDR1 SGHVS and CDR2 FNYEAQ. CDR3 in DNA: TGTGCCAGCAGCTTAATTCGTGAGACCCAGTACTTC. Its translation: CASSLIRETQYF.

The chain links TRBV4-3 to TRBJ2-3, with 11 bases matching TRBD1. CDR3 length: 16 amino acids. After removal of 4 bases from V and 5 bases from J, the junction contained 8 bases not matched to a gene. Per the germline V gene, CDR1 is LGHNA and CDR2 is YSLEER. The DNA of the CDR3 is TGCGCCAGCAGCCGGACCGGACAGGGGGCTTTAGATACGCAGTATTTT. Translated: CASSRTGQGALDTQYF.

V and J are TRBV28 and TRBJ2-4, with D unclear. The germline gives CDR1 MDHEN, CDR2 SYDVKM. V dropped 2 bases and J dropped 1 base, with 9 bases sitting between them. The CDR3 covers 15 residues. For the CDR3, the DNA is TGTGCCAGCAGTTTACTAGGTTCTGCCAAAAACATTCAGTACTTC. Amino acid sequence: CASSLLGSAKNIQYF.

The chain is built from TRBV4-2 and TRBJ2-1; 8 bases are shared with TRBD2. The J segment lost 6 bases and the V segment lost 7 bases, leaving 8 bases of the junction unmatched. This CDR3 has 14 residues. Per germline, CDR1 LGHNA and CDR2 YNFKEQ. CDR3 bases: TGTGCCAGCAAAATAGCGGGAAATGCCAATGAGCAGTTCTTC. This gives the protein CASKIAGNANEQFF.

The rearrangement links TRBV21-1 to TRBJ1-2; the table assigns TRBD1, which was not confirmed against the DNA. TRBV21-1 is shown as a pseudogene. The CDR3 spans 17 residues. CDR3 sequence (DNA): TGTGCCAGCAGCAAAGTCGGGTCAGGGGGGCTTAACTATGGCTACACCTTC. Translating it yields CASSKVGSGGLNYGYTF.

The rearrangement uses TRBV28 and TRBJ2-1; 12 nucleotides align to TRBD2. V dropped 4 bases and J dropped 8; count of bases not matched to a gene: 12. Looked up from germline, CDR1 is MDHEN and CDR2 is SYDVKM. CDR3 length equals 17 residues. In nucleotides, the CDR3 is TGTGCCAGCAGTTCCGGGACTAGCGGGTGGAAGTTGGATGAGCAGTTCTTC. It specifies CASSSGTSGWKLDEQFF.